Listed below are T cell receptor beta chains from one sample, sequenced in a study of T-cell memory formation after mild COVID-19. Each CDR3 protein is one row after TCRdb ran MiXCR on the 5' RACE reads. This sample carries about 110,000 distinct CDR3 sequences, around 11% of them seen once, and the ten largest clones take 27%. Material for sequencing was PBMCs or a T cell subset sorted from them (not recorded which). These receptors were collected from an adult woman who had mild COVID-19 (a few samples of this study predate the infection). Cell type and time point are not known. Both conserved end residues are part of each CDR3. The D gene is left open where the match is weak. Where a row states a size, it is once, few, many or the class of an expanded clone; other rows omit it.

TRBJ1-5,TRBD1,many,TRBV4-2,TGTGCCAGCAGTCAAGACAGGGTCAGCAATCAGCCCCAGCATTTT,CASSQDRVSNQPQHF
TRBJ2-7,-,-,TRBV20-1,TGCAGTGCCCTGGCCCTTTACGAGCAGTACTTC,CSALALYEQYF
TRBJ2-7,TRBD2,once,TRBV2,TGTGCCAGCAGTGAATATGGGACTAGCGGCTCCTACGAGCAGTACTTC,CASSEYGTSGSYEQYF
TRBJ2-2,-,-,TRBV15,TGTGCCACCAGCGGCCGGGGGCAGCCCCAAAGAAGCGGGGAGCTGTTTTTT,CATSGRGQPQRSGELFF
TRBJ2-1,TRBD2,many,TRBV20-1,TGCAGTGCTACTCGACTAGCGGGGAAGGTCGATGAGCAGTTCTTC,CSATRLAGKVDEQFF
TRBJ2-7,TRBD1,-,TRBV3-1,TGTGCCAGCAGCCAACCCGGGACAGGCTCCTACGAGCAGTACTTC,CASSQPGTGSYEQYF
TRBJ2-5,-,-,TRBV29-1,TGCAGCGTTGAAGAGGGGATCCAAGAGACCCAGTACTTC,CSVEEGIQETQYF
TRBJ2-2,-,many,TRBV7-3,TGTGCCAGCAGCTCGGATAACACCGGGGAGCTGTTTTTT,CASSSDNTGELFF
TRBJ2-3,-,-,TRBV12-3/TRBV12-4,TGTGCCAGCAGTCCCAAGGATCCTAGCTGGCCAGATACGCAGTATTTT,CASSPKDPSWPDTQYF
TRBJ1-1,-,few,TRBV7-9,TGTGCCAGCAGCGGTCGCGGGGGGGGCTTGGGCACTGAAGCTTTCTTT,CASSGRGGGLGTEAFF
TRBJ2-7,TRBD2,many,TRBV12-3/TRBV12-4,TGTGCCAGCAGTCAAGGACTAGCGGGAGAGGTCAACGAGCAGTACTTC,CASSQGLAGEVNEQYF
TRBJ2-1,-,-,TRBV7-9,TGTGCCAGCAGCTTAAGTCCCCTCTCCTACAATGAGCAGTTCTTC,CASSLSPLSYNEQFF
TRBJ1-1,TRBD1,few,TRBV7-8,TGTGCCAGCAGCGTAGCTGGGACAGGGCCTTTCTTT,CASSVAGTGPFF
TRBJ1-1,-,few,TRBV5-1,TGCGCCAGCAGCTCCACGTTGGACACTGAAGCTTTCTTT,CASSSTLDTEAFF
TRBJ2-1,TRBD1,few,TRBV3-1,TGTGCCAGCAGCCAATTTTTTCTCCCCGGGACAGGGGGTAAGGATGAGCAGTTCTTC,CASSQFFLPGTGGKDEQFF
TRBJ2-3,TRBD1,-,TRBV9,TGTGCCAGCAGCGTTCCCCGACAGGGTCGGGCAGATACGCAGTATTTT,CASSVPRQGRADTQYF
TRBJ2-7,TRBD2,-,TRBV9,TGTGCCAGCAGCGCAACCGGGGACTACTCCTACGAGCAGTACTTC,CASSATGDYSYEQYF
TRBJ2-1,TRBD1,-,TRBV5-1,TGCGCCAGCAGGTCAGACAGGGGGACTCTCAATGAGCAGTTCTTC,CASRSDRGTLNEQFF
TRBJ2-4,-,many,TRBV7-9,TGTGCCAGCAGCTTGGACGAAAACAAAAACATTCAGTACTTC,CASSLDENKNIQYF
TRBJ2-2,-,many,TRBV15,TGTGCCACCAGCAGATCGAGTACCGGGGAGCTGTTTTTT,CATSRSSTGELFF
TRBJ2-1,-,many,TRBV6-5,TGTGCCAGCAGCCTAATAGTTGGCCTTGGTCATGAGCAGTTCTTC,CASSLIVGLGHEQFF
TRBJ2-1,TRBD2,-,TRBV4-1,TGCGCCAGCAGCCCGATCGGGGGGAGCAATGAGCAGTTCTTC,CASSPIGGSNEQFF
TRBJ2-1,TRBD1,-,TRBV29-1,TGCAGCGTTGAGTCGGGGACAGGGCCCTACAATGAGCAGTTCTTC,CSVESGTGPYNEQFF